This T cell receptor beta chain was recovered during a study of blood T cell repertoires in COVID-19. For the study at large: COVID-19 samples from acute and convalescent phases originated in the United States, Italy and Spain.

To note about this clone: Other DNA variants within this sample encode the same CDR3.

The CDR3 runs to 15 residues. Germline CDR1 and CDR2: SGDLS and YYNGEE. Trimming shortened V by 0 bases and J by 0 bases, and 9 bases separated the two germline ends. Original methodology: It was from reference gene primer amplification that nucleated cell counts were estimated. Measured with immunoSEQ multiplex PCR; TCRdb has only the in-frame clones, and not every one. That table gives V, J and clone size, and the DNA gave D and trimming. The sample consists of 350,000 to 400,000 clones, roughly 87% of them appearing once. The chain carries TRBV9 and TRBJ1-2; possibly TRBD1 for D (5 bases). This clonotype was sampled from a woman aged 25 to 39 who had recovered from COVID-19. Sequencing was carried out using PBMCs or T cells enriched from blood (not recorded which). The CDR3 region has the DNA TGTGCCAGCAGCGTAGGGGCAGGGCCTAACTATGGCTACACCTTC. It codes for CASSVGAGPNYGYTF.